Listed below are T cell receptor beta chains from one sample, sequenced in a study of control samples from healthy donors and cancer patients. Sequencing used immunoSEQ multiplex PCR; TCRdb keeps in-frame clones, though not all of them. This table holds roughly 120,000 clones, 89% found once. The source material was blood. The origin of the receptors is a man aged 45 to 65 in good health. Each CDR3 is given with its conserved first and last residue. The order of the fields is CDR3 DNA, CDR3 protein, D gene, V gene, J gene, clone size. A D gene is named only where the DNA matches it firmly. Clone size is shown for a subset of rows, as once, few, many or a class of expanded clone.

CDR3nt: TGTGCCAGCAGTCTGACTTCTAACTATGGCTACACCTTC; CDR3aa: CASSLTSNYGYTF; d_gene: -; v_gene: TRBV12-3/TRBV12-4; j_gene: TRBJ1-2; abundance: -
CDR3nt: TGTGCCAGCAGCCGCCGAGTGGAGACTATTTACGAGCAGTACTTC; CDR3aa: CASSRRVETIYEQYF; d_gene: -; v_gene: TRBV5-8; j_gene: TRBJ2-7; abundance: -
CDR3nt: TGCAGCGCTAGGGGCTACAATGAGCAGTTCTTC; CDR3aa: CSARGYNEQFF; d_gene: -; v_gene: TRBV20-1; j_gene: TRBJ2-1; abundance: -
CDR3nt: TGTGCCACCAGCCCAGACCCCACCTACAATGAGCAGTTCTTC; CDR3aa: CATSPDPTYNEQFF; d_gene: -; v_gene: TRBV15; j_gene: TRBJ2-1; abundance: -
CDR3nt: TGTGCCAGCAGCTTAACCCCGGGGGGTAATGAGCAGTTCTTC; CDR3aa: CASSLTPGGNEQFF; d_gene: TRBD2; v_gene: TRBV7-2; j_gene: TRBJ2-1; abundance: -
CDR3nt: TGCAGTGCTAGCTCTACAGATACGCAGTATTTT; CDR3aa: CSASSTDTQYF; d_gene: -; v_gene: TRBV20-1; j_gene: TRBJ2-3; abundance: once
CDR3nt: TGTGCCAGCAGCTTGGGGGGACAGGGGAACTATGGCTACACCTTC; CDR3aa: CASSLGGQGNYGYTF; d_gene: TRBD1; v_gene: TRBV5-4; j_gene: TRBJ1-2; abundance: -
CDR3nt: TGTGCCAGCAGTTACTTTAGGCAGCCACCCTACGAGCAGTACTTC; CDR3aa: CASSYFRQPPYEQYF; d_gene: -; v_gene: TRBV6-5; j_gene: TRBJ2-7; abundance: -
CDR3nt: TGCAGCGTTGAAAATCCCGAGACAGGGGACTACGAGCAGTACTTC; CDR3aa: CSVENPETGDYEQYF; d_gene: TRBD1; v_gene: TRBV29-1; j_gene: TRBJ2-7; abundance: -
CDR3nt: TGTGCCAGCAGTTTAGGGGTGAACACTGAAGCTTTCTTT; CDR3aa: CASSLGVNTEAFF; d_gene: -; v_gene: TRBV12-3/TRBV12-4; j_gene: TRBJ1-1; abundance: -
CDR3nt: TGTGCCAGCAGCCCCCGGGACGGACCTTCCTACGAGCAGTACTTC; CDR3aa: CASSPRDGPSYEQYF; d_gene: -; v_gene: TRBV27; j_gene: TRBJ2-7; abundance: once
CDR3nt: TGTGCCAGCAGCTTAGAAAGACTCACAGATACGCAGTATTTT; CDR3aa: CASSLERLTDTQYF; d_gene: -; v_gene: TRBV5-6; j_gene: TRBJ2-3; abundance: few
CDR3nt: TGTGCCAGCAGTCCCGACAGGGGGCGCGCAAAGACCCAGTACTTC; CDR3aa: CASSPDRGRAKTQYF; d_gene: TRBD1; v_gene: TRBV3-1/TRBV3-2; j_gene: TRBJ2-5; abundance: -
CDR3nt: TGTGCCAGCAGCCGTAAGCTGCGAGCAGACTACGAGCAGTACTTC; CDR3aa: CASSRKLRADYEQYF; d_gene: -; v_gene: TRBV11-2; j_gene: TRBJ2-7; abundance: -
CDR3nt: TGTGCCAGCGGGGCGGGCTACACTGAAGCTTTCTTT; CDR3aa: CASGAGYTEAFF; d_gene: -; v_gene: TRBV2; j_gene: TRBJ1-1; abundance: -
CDR3nt: TGTGCCAGCAGTGACCGACTAGCGGGGGGCTTCGCGAACACCGGGGAGCTGTTTTTT; CDR3aa: CASSDRLAGGFANTGELFF; d_gene: TRBD2; v_gene: TRBV6-1; j_gene: TRBJ2-2; abundance: -
CDR3nt: TGTGCCAGCAGTTACTCGGACAGCGGAATCTATGGCTACACCTTC; CDR3aa: CASSYSDSGIYGYTF; d_gene: -; v_gene: TRBV6-5; j_gene: TRBJ1-2; abundance: -
CDR3nt: TGTGCCAGCAGCAAAGTCAGCCGTAGGGGCAATCAGCCCCAGCATTTT; CDR3aa: CASSKVSRRGNQPQHF; d_gene: -; v_gene: TRBV21-1; j_gene: TRBJ1-5; abundance: -
CDR3nt: TGTGCCAGCAGCCAAGGCGGGCAACAAGCTTTCTTT; CDR3aa: CASSQGGQQAFF; d_gene: -; v_gene: TRBV11-2; j_gene: TRBJ1-1; abundance: -
CDR3nt: TGTGCCAGCAGTGGCTCCTACAATGAGCAGTTCTTC; CDR3aa: CASSGSYNEQFF; d_gene: -; v_gene: TRBV12-3/TRBV12-4; j_gene: TRBJ2-1; abundance: -
CDR3nt: TGTGCCAGCGGACCCCGGGACAGGGGGCTCAGGGAAAAACTGTTTTTT; CDR3aa: CASGPRDRGLREKLFF; d_gene: TRBD1; v_gene: TRBV5-8; j_gene: TRBJ1-4; abundance: -
CDR3nt: TGTGCCAGTACCTATAGAGGGCAGGGGGGCTACAATGAGCAGTTCTTC; CDR3aa: CASTYRGQGGYNEQFF; d_gene: -; v_gene: TRBV19; j_gene: TRBJ2-1; abundance: -
CDR3nt: TGTGCCAGTGCCGTTTGGGAGAACACTGAAGCTTTCTTT; CDR3aa: CASAVWENTEAFF; d_gene: -; v_gene: TRBV11-1; j_gene: TRBJ1-1; abundance: once
CDR3nt: TGTGCCAGTAGTACGTCTAGCTTCCCAGCCAATGAGCAGTTCTTC; CDR3aa: CASSTSSFPANEQFF; d_gene: -; v_gene: TRBV19; j_gene: TRBJ2-1; abundance: -
CDR3nt: TGTGCCAGCAGCCCCGGCAGGGACAGGGGTGGAAGGCGGCAGTACTTC; CDR3aa: CASSPGRDRGGRRQYF; d_gene: -; v_gene: TRBV21-1; j_gene: TRBJ2-7; abundance: few
CDR3nt: TGTGCCAGCAGTTACTCCGGCAGGGGTCTCGAGCAGTACTTC; CDR3aa: CASSYSGRGLEQYF; d_gene: -; v_gene: TRBV6-5; j_gene: TRBJ2-7; abundance: -
CDR3nt: TGTGCCAGCAGCTTGGGGGGGCAGGGGATCTATGGCTACACCTTC; CDR3aa: CASSLGGQGIYGYTF; d_gene: -; v_gene: TRBV5-4; j_gene: TRBJ1-2; abundance: -
CDR3nt: TGTGCCAGCAGCAAAGTCCCCGGGCTAGAGATCATTCAGTACTTC; CDR3aa: CASSKVPGLEIIQYF; d_gene: -; v_gene: TRBV7-8; j_gene: TRBJ2-4; abundance: once
CDR3nt: TGCGCCAGCAGCTTGGCGGCTAGCGGGGGGGCCCGGGAGCAGTTCTTC; CDR3aa: CASSLAASGGAREQFF; d_gene: TRBD2; v_gene: TRBV5-1; j_gene: TRBJ2-1; abundance: -